Presented here are 12 T cell receptor beta chains from one specimen sequenced in a study of Graves' ophthalmopathy and Graves' hyperthyroidism. Amplified material comprised TCR beta CDR3 regions derived from RNA transcripts. HTBI-primed RT-PCR formed the first round, and a multiplex PCR formed the second. TCRdb analysed the multiplex PCR reads with MiXCR anew, one entry per CDR3 protein. The sample records a few hundred thousand distinct CDR3 sequences, around 16% being singletons. The source material was peripheral blood. The receptors originated from a woman aged 18-29 years with Graves' ophthalmopathy.

This clonotype was found many times. V is TRBV7-2 and J is TRBJ2-5; D may be TRBD2 (6 bases). The V and J ends lost 5 bases and 3 bases respectively, with 10 bases between them. This CDR3 comprises 13 residues. Germline CDR1 SGHTA, CDR2 FQGNSA. CDR3 DNA: TGTGCCAGCAGCCCAAGGACTAAAGAGACCCAGTACTTC. The encoded protein is CASSPRTKETQYF. Combining the CDR3 with reference TRBV7-2 and TRBJ2-5 gives the whole variable domain GAGVSQSPSNKVTEKGKDVELRCDPISGHTALYWYRQSLGQGLEFLIYFQGNSAPDKSGLPSDRFSAERTGGSVSTLTIQRTQQEDSAVYLCASSPRTKETQYFGPGTRLLVL.

This chain connects TRBV6-1 to TRBJ2-7; 7 bases match TRBD1. In germline, CDR1 is MNHNS, CDR2 SASEGT. The CDR3 contains 15 residues. Trimming cost V 3 bases and J 4 bases; bases outside gene matches: 9. The CDR3 coding sequence is TGTGCCAGCAGTGAGGCCGGGACAGCAGATTACGAGCAGTACTTC. Translating gives CASSEAGTADYEQYF.

The chain employs TRBV28 and TRBJ2-7, with 10 nucleotides matching TRBD1. The germline CDR1 and CDR2 sequences are MDHEN and SYDVKM. Losses at the gene ends were 6 bases for V and 2 bases for J; bases not matched to a gene: 10. The CDR3 contains 16 residues. The DNA of the CDR3 is TGTGCCAGCAGAAGTGGGGACAGGGGATATGCCTACGAGCAGTACTTC. Its protein is CASRSGDRGYAYEQYF.

This clonotype was observed at least ten times. The rearrangement links TRBV6-2 or TRBV6-3 to TRBJ2-7; 7 positions agree with TRBD2. The CDR3 covers 15 residues. V lost 5 bases and J lost 1; bases outside the gene matches: 8. The V gene's germline CDR1 is MNHEY and CDR2 SVGEGT. The CDR3 sequence is CASSRSSGLSYEQYF. CDR3 coding DNA: TGTGCCAGCAGTCGTTCTAGCGGCCTATCCTACGAGCAGTACTTC.

This clonotype was detected many times. This chain links TRBV6-2 or TRBV6-3 with TRBJ2-2; the match to TRBD2 covers 11 bases. J lost 0 bases, V lost 3 bases, and 3 bases had no gene match. Per germline, CDR1 MNHEY and CDR2 SVGEGT. The CDR3 has 17 amino acids. The CDR3 coding sequence is TGTGCCAGCAGTTATCTAGCGGGGGGAGCGAACACCGGGGAGCTGTTTTTT. Protein: CASSYLAGGANTGELFF.

This clonotype was picked up many times. The chain joins TRBV7-2 to TRBJ1-1; TRBD1 might be the D (5 bases). The CDR3 spans 15 residues. Germline CDR1 and CDR2: SGHTA and FQGNSA. V was clipped by 2 bases and J by 6 bases, with 16 bases between them. CDR3 residues: CASSLRLEQGAEAFF. The CDR3 bases are TGTGCCAGCAGCTTAAGGCTCGAGCAGGGAGCTGAAGCTTTCTTT.

This clonotype was found many times. V and J are TRBV2 and TRBJ1-5; 8 bases match TRBD1. V lost 3 bases, J lost 0 bases, and 4 bases stayed unmatched. From germline, CDR1 is SNHLY and CDR2 FYNNEI. The CDR3 contains 16 residues. The CDR3 is CASSDLQGASNQPQHF. The CDR3 coding sequence is TGTGCCAGCAGTGATCTCCAGGGGGCTAGCAATCAGCCCCAGCATTTT.

The sample holds many counts of this clonotype. The chain recombines TRBV30 with TRBJ2-7; D not resolved. CDR3 length: 13 amino acids. The germline V gene has CDR1 GTSNPN and CDR2 SVGIG (reference sequence). Trimming pared 3 bases from V and 7 bases from J, leaving 16 bases between. DNA of the CDR3: TGTGCCTGGAGCCCTCAGGCCCTGGGGGAGCAGTACTTC. Residues: CAWSPQALGEQYF.

The chain links TRBV15 to TRBJ1-5; the D is unclear. Trimming took 3 bases from V and 4 from J, leaving 7 bases between them. The CDR3 has 13 residues. Germline values: CDR1 LNHNV, CDR2 YYDKDF (reference sequence). Written as DNA, the CDR3 is TGTGCCACCAGCAGGAAGGAAAATCAGCCCCAGCATTTT. It is translated as CATSRKENQPQHF.

This clonotype was seen at least ten times. The gene calls are TRBV5-1 and TRBJ1-1, with a weak D call TRBD1 (5 bases). Trimming cost V 0 bases and J 5 bases, with 14 bases left between them. Germline V gives CDR1 SGHRS, CDR2 YFSETQ. There are 15 residues in the CDR3. CDR3 amino acids: CASSLVSREWTEAFF. The CDR3 bases are TGCGCCAGCAGCTTGGTTTCCAGGGAGTGGACTGAAGCTTTCTTT.

This clonotype was found many times. The J gene is TRBJ2-2, the V gene TRBV7-8; no reliable D call. Germline V gene lookup returns CDR1 SGHVS and CDR2 FQNEAQ. There are 15 residues in the CDR3. The V gene lost 5 bases and the J gene lost 4 bases, with 14 bases spanning the gap. The CDR3 sequence: CASSLSGPGTGELFF. The CDR3 DNA sequence: TGTGCCAGCAGCCTAAGTGGCCCCGGCACCGGGGAGCTGTTTTTT.

This clonotype was recorded many times. The rearrangement uses TRBV28 and TRBJ1-2, with D possibly matching TRBD1 (5 bases). The CDR3 covers 13 residues. The germline V gene has CDR1 MDHEN and CDR2 SYDVKM. V was shortened by 5 bases and J by 8 bases, with 15 bases between the two germline ends. CDR3 in amino acids: CASSQIFRGGYTF. The CDR3 coding sequence is TGTGCCAGCAGTCAGATATTCCGGGGGGGCTACACCTTC.